A single sample gave rise to the 18 T cell receptor beta chains below, sequenced in a study of blood T cell repertoires in COVID-19. Measured with immunoSEQ multiplex PCR; TCRdb has only the in-frame clones, and not every one. The repertoire holds under 200,000 clones, with about 80% as singletons. The source material was PBMCs or T cells enriched from blood (not recorded which). The receptor set was obtained from a woman aged 60-75 years who had recovered from COVID-19.

The V call is TRBV5-1, the J call TRBJ2-1, with 7 nucleotides matching TRBD1. Germline V gives CDR1 SGHRS, CDR2 YFSETQ. The CDR3 totals 17 residues. Germline trimming cut 4 bases from V and 0 bases from J; bases unmatched to any gene: 10. CDR3 loop: CASSHPVGGDSYNEQFF. The DNA for the CDR3 is TGCGCCAGCAGCCACCCCGTAGGGGGCGACTCCTACAATGAGCAGTTCTTC.

The chain uses TRBV7-2 and TRBJ2-7; 9 nucleotides line up with TRBD2. Germline V CDR1 and CDR2: SGHTA, FQGNSA. The CDR3 is 14 residues long. The junction had 5 bases not matched to a gene; V was cut back by 6 bases and J by 2 bases. The CDR3 nucleotides read TGTGCCAGCAGTCTCCTAGCGGGACCCTACGAGCAGTACTTC. Translation gives CASSLLAGPYEQYF.

The chain employs TRBV21-1 and TRBJ1-1; the D segment call TRBD1 is taken from the table without a DNA check. TRBV21-1 is a documented pseudogene. The CDR3 sequence is 13 residues long. As DNA, the CDR3 is TGTGCCAGCAGCACATCAGGGGGAACTGAAGCTTTCTTT. Encoded protein: CASSTSGGTEAFF.

This chain connects TRBV3-1 (or the pseudogene TRBV3-2) to TRBJ1-1, with D uncertain. The length of the CDR3 is 14 residues. Germline values: CDR1 LGHDT, CDR2 YNNKEL (reference sequence). The V end lost 0 bases, the J end lost 3 bases, and 8 bases lay between the germline ends. The DNA for the CDR3 is TGTGCCAGCAGCCAAGATCTGGGAGACACTGAAGCTTTCTTT. Amino acid sequence: CASSQDLGDTEAFF.

This chain connects TRBV24-1 to TRBJ2-5, with 9 bases fitting TRBD1. Germline V CDR1 and CDR2: KGHDR, SFDVKD. The CDR3 spans 15 residues. V dropped 4 bases and J dropped 5; count of bases not matched to a gene: 7. CDR3 nucleotide sequence: TGTGCCACCAGTGAGCTTACAGGGGGCCGCGAGACCCAGTACTTC. This translates into CATSELTGGRETQYF.

This clone was detected a few times. The rearrangement joins TRBV15 to TRBJ1-5; tentative D call: TRBD1 (5 bases). Per germline, CDR1 LNHNV and CDR2 YYDKDF (reference sequence). Trimming took off 0 bases at V and 3 bases at J, with 9 bases between the two ends. The CDR3 consists of 15 residues. This CDR3 reads CATSRDGTDNQPQHF. The CDR3 nucleotides are TGTGCCACCAGCAGAGACGGGACTGACAATCAGCCCCAGCATTTT.

A single count supports this clone. The chain's CDR3 is CATSRDLSAYNSPLHF. Here the CDR3 DNA reads TGTGCCACCAGCAGAGATCTCTCGGCCTATAATTCACCCCTCCACTTT. The chain combines TRBV15 with TRBJ1-6; D uncertain. Trimming removed 0 bases at V and 2 bases at J, with 8 bases between. Germline assignment: CDR1 LNHNV and CDR2 YYDKDF (reference sequence). The CDR3 extends over 16 amino acids.

This clone is a singleton in its sample. The identical CDR3 is also encoded by other nucleotide sequences in the sample. This sequence joins TRBV6-5 and TRBJ1-1, with D unresolved. Between the trimmed V and J ends, which lost 0 bases and 1 base, there was a span of 6 bases. Per germline, CDR1 MNHEY and CDR2 SVGAGI. CDR3 length: 14 amino acids. CDR3 region: CASSYSTGNTEAFF. For the CDR3, the DNA is TGTGCCAGCAGTTACTCGACGGGGAACACTGAAGCTTTCTTT.

The rearrangement uses TRBV7-2 and TRBJ2-3; a weak D match, TRBD2 (6 bases). The length of the CDR3 is 16 residues. V lost 5 bases and J 5 bases, leaving 20 bases between the germline ends. Germline CDR1 and CDR2: SGHTA and FQGNSA. The CDR3 spells CASSLQAGPPRDTQYF. In nucleotides, the CDR3 is TGTGCCAGCAGCCTACAAGCGGGCCCCCCCCGAGATACGCAGTATTTT.

The gene calls are TRBV9 and TRBJ2-3; possible D gene TRBD2, 7 bases. Germline V gives CDR1 SGDLS, CDR2 YYNGEE. V was shortened by 3 bases and J by 2 bases, with 13 bases between the two germline ends. The CDR3 extends over 15 amino acids. CDR3 DNA sequence: TGTGCCAGCAGCGGGGAGGGGGGATCCACAGATACGCAGTATTTT. Its protein is CASSGEGGSTDTQYF.

The chain couples TRBV29-1 to TRBJ1-2, with a tentative D call TRBD1 (5 bases). Trimming removed 2 bases at V and 4 bases at J, with 8 bases between. Germline assignment: CDR1 SQVTM and CDR2 ANQGSEA. There are 12 residues in the CDR3. DNA for the CDR3: TGCAGCGTTGAACAGGGCGGCTATGGCTACACCTTC. This translates into CSVEQGGYGYTF.

The gene calls are TRBV9 and TRBJ2-5; TRBD1 matches 7 bases. The junction had 5 bases not matched to a gene; V was cut back by 4 bases and J by 5 bases. CDR3 length: 13 residues. Germline assignment: CDR1 SGDLS and CDR2 YYNGEE. The DNA of the CDR3 is TGTGCCAGCAGCCAGACACAGGGGGAGACCCAGTACTTC. This codes for CASSQTQGETQYF.

V and J are TRBV3-1 (or the pseudogene TRBV3-2) and TRBJ2-7; the D gene is possibly TRBD1 (6 bases). V was clipped by 1 base and J by 5 bases, with 15 bases between them. Germline loops: CDR1 LGHDT, CDR2 YNNKEL (reference sequence). This CDR3 comprises 15 residues. The CDR3 is CASSQVYQGRNEQYF. The CDR3 DNA sequence: TGTGCCAGCAGCCAAGTCTATCAGGGGCGCAACGAGCAGTACTTC.

V usage is TRBV4-2 and J usage is TRBJ2-3; 10 positions match TRBD2. Germline CDR1 reads LGHNA; CDR2 reads YNFKEQ. After removal of 1 base from V and 5 bases from J, the junction contained 9 bases not matched to a gene. CDR3 length: 17 residues. The CDR3 DNA sequence: TGTGCCAGCAGCCAAGTCTATCAGCGGGGGGGATTAGATACGCAGTATTTT. Amino acids: CASSQVYQRGGLDTQYF.

The V and J genes are TRBV6-5 and TRBJ1-5; D remains unclear. V lost 6 bases, J lost 6 bases, and 15 bases lay in between. This CDR3 region has 14 residues. Germline V gene sequence: CDR1 MNHEY, CDR2 SVGAGI. The CDR3 here is CASSRQGTVQPQHF. In DNA, the CDR3 is TGTGCCAGCAGCAGACAAGGAACGGTTCAGCCCCAGCATTTT.

This clone occurred once. V and J are TRBV5-1 and TRBJ2-3; 8 bases map to TRBD2. CDR3 length: 19 residues. Germline CDR1 is SGHRS and CDR2 is YFSETQ. V lost 0 bases to trimming and J lost 0 bases; unmatched junction nucleotides: 12. This CDR3 is CASSLDTRTSLPSTDTQYF. The CDR3 region has the DNA TGCGCCAGCAGCTTGGATACGCGGACTAGCCTCCCTAGCACAGATACGCAGTATTTT.

The CDR3 bases are TGTGCCATCAGCGCCGGGACAGGGGGTTACGAGCAGTACTTC. Translation gives CAISAGTGGYEQYF. The rearrangement links TRBV10-3 to TRBJ2-7, with TRBD1 matching 11 bases. With V trimmed by 6 bases and J by 4 bases, 5 bases remained unmatched. In germline, CDR1 is ENHRY, CDR2 SYGVKD. The CDR3 runs 14 residues.

This clone was seen at least ten times. The rearrangement links TRBV29-1 to TRBJ2-1, with 12 bases that match TRBD2. The CDR3 covers 14 residues. Germline V CDR1 and CDR2: SQVTM, ANQGSEA. V shed 4 bases and J 11 bases; nucleotides not matched to a gene: 9. CDR3 sequence: CSVALLAGGGQQFF. CDR3 nucleotides: TGCAGCGTTGCCCTACTAGCGGGGGGAGGACAGCAGTTCTTC.